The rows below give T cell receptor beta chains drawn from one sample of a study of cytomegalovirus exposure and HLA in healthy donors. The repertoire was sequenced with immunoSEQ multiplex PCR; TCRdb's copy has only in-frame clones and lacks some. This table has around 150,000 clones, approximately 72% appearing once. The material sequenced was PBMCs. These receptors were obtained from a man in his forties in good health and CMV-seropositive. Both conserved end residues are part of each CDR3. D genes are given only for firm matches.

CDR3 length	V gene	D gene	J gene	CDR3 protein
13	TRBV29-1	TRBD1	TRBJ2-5	CSVGGQGWETQYF
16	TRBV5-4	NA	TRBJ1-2	CASSQDGEGVYYGYTF
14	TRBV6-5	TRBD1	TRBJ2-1	CASRETGPYNEQFF
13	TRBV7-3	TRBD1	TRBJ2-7	CASSLGQGNEQYF
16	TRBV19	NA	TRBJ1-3	CASSGRDRHSGNTIYF
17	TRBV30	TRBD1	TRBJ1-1	CAWTPLGDRGRGTEAFF
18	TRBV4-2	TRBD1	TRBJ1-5	CASSQGDRGGPRSQPQHF
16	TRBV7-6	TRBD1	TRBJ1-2	CASSFGQGEANYGYTF
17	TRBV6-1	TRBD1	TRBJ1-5	CASSEWVRGASHQPQHF
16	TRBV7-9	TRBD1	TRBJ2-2	CASSGTGTGNTGELFF
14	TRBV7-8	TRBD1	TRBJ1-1	CASSLTGGWTEAFF